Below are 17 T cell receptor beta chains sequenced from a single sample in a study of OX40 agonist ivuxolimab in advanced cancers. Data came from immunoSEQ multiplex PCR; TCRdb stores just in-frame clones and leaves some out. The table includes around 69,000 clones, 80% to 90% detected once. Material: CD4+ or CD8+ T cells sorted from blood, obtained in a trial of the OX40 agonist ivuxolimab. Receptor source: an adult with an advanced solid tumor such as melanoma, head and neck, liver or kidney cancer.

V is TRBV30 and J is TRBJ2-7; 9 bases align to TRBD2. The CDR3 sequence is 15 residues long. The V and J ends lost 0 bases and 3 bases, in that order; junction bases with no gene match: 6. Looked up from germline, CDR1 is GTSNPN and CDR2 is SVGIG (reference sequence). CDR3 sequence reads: CAWSVGGTSIYEQYF. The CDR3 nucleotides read TGTGCCTGGAGTGTAGGCGGGACTAGCATCTACGAGCAGTACTTC.

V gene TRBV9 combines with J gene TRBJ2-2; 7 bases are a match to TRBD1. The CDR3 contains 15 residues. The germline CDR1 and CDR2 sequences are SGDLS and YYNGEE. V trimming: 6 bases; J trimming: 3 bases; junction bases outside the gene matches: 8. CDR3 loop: CASTRTGVDTGELFF. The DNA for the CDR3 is TGTGCCAGCACCCGAACAGGGGTGGACACCGGGGAGCTGTTTTTT.

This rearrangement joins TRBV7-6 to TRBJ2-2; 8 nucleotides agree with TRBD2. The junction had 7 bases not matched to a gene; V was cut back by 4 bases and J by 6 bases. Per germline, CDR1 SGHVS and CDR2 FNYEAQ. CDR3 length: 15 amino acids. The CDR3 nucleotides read TGTGCCAGCAGCTCCCCGGGACTAGTGTCCGGGGAGCTGTTTTTT. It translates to CASSSPGLVSGELFF.

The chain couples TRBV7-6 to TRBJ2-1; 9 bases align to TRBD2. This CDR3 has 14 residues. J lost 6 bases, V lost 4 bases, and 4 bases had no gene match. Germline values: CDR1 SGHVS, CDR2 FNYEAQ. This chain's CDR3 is CASSSRGGGNEQFF. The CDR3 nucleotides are TGTGCCAGCAGCTCCCGCGGGGGGGGCAATGAGCAGTTCTTC.

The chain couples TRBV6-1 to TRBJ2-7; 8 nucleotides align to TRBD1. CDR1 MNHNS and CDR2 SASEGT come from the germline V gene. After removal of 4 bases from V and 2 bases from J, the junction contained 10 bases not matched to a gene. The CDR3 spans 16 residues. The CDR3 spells CASSAKGGTGAYEQYF. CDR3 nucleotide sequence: TGTGCCAGCAGTGCTAAAGGCGGGACAGGAGCCTACGAGCAGTACTTC.

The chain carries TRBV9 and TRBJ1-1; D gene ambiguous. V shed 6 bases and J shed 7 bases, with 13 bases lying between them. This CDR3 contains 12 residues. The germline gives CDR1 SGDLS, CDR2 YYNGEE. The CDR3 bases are TGTGCCAGCACCACGGGAGATAGTGAAGCTTTCTTT. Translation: CASTTGDSEAFF.

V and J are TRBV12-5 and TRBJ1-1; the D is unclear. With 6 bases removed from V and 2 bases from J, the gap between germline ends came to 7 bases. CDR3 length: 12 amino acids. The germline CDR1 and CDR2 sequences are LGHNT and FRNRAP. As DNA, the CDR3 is TGTGCTAGTGGCCAAGCAAACACTGAAGCTTTCTTT. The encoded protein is CASGQANTEAFF. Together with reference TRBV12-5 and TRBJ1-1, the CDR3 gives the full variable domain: DARVTQTPRHKVTEMGQEVTMRCQPILGHNTVFWYRQTMMQGLELLAYFRNRAPLDDSGMPKDRFSAEMPDATLATLKIQPSEPRDSAVYFCASGQANTEAFFGQGTRLTVV.

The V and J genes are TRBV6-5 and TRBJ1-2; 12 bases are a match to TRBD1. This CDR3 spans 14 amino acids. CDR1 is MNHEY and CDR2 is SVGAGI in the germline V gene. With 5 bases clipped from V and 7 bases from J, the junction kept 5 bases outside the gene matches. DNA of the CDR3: TGTGCCAGCAGTGGGGGACAGGGGGCGCTTGGCTACACCTTC. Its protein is CASSGGQGALGYTF.

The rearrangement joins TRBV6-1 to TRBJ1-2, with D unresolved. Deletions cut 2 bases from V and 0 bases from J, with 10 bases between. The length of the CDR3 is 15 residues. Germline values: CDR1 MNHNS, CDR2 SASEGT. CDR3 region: CASSEQAATNYGYTF. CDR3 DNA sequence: TGTGCCAGCAGTGAACAGGCGGCCACTAACTATGGCTACACCTTC.

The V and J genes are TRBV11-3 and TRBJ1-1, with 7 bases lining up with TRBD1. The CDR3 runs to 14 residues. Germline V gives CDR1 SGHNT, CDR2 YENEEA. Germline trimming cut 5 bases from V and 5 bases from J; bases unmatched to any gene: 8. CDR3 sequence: CASSGVQGRTEAFF. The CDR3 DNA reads TGTGCCAGCAGCGGAGTACAGGGGCGGACTGAAGCTTTCTTT. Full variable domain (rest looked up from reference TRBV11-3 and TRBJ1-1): EAGVVQSPRYKIIEKKQPVAFWCNPISGHNTLYWYLQNLGQGPELLIRYENEEAVDDSQLPKDRFSAERLKGVDSTLKIQPAELGDSAVYLCASSGVQGRTEAFFGQGTRLTVV.

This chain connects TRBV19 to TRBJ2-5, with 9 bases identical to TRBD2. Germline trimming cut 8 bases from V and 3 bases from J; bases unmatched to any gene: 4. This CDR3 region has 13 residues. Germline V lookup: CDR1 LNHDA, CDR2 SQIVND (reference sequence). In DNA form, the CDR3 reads TGTGCCAGTGGACTAGCGTTGGAAGAGACCCAGTACTTC. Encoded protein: CASGLALEETQYF.

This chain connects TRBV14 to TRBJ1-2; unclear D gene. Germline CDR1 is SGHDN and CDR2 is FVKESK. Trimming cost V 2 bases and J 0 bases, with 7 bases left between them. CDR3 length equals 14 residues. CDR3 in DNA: TGTGCCAGCAGCCAAACTACTTCTAACTATGGCTACACCTTC. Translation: CASSQTTSNYGYTF.

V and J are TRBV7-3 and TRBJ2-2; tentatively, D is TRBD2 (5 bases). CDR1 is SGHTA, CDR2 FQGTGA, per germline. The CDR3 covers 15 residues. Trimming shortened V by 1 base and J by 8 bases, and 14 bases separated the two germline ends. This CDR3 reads CASSLRLQSGGELFF. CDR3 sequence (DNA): TGTGCCAGCAGCTTAAGACTACAGTCTGGGGGGGAGCTGTTTTTT.

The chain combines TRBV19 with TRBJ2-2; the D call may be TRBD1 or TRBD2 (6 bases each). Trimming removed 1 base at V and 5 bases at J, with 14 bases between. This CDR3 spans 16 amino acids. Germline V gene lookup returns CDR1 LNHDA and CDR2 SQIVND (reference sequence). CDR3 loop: CASSIVGGGGTGELFF. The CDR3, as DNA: TGTGCCAGTAGTATAGTCGGAGGGGGTGGAACCGGGGAGCTGTTTTTT.

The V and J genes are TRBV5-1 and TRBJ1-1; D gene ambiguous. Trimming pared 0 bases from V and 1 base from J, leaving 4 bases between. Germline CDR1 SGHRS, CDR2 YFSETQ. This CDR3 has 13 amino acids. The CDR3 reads CASSLGTNTEAFF. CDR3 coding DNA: TGCGCCAGCAGCTTGGGAACGAACACTGAAGCTTTCTTT.

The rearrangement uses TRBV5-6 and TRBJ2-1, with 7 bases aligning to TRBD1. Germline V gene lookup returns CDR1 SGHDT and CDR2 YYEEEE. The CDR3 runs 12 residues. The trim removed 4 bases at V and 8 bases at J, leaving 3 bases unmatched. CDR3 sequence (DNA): TGTGCCAGCAGCACCGACAGGGATGAGCAGTTCTTC. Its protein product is CASSTDRDEQFF.

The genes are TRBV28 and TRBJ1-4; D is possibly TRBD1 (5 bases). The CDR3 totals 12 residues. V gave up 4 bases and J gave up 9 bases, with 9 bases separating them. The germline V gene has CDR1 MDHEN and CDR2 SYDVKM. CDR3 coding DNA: TGTGCCAGCAGTTCCAGACAGCAAAAACTGTTTTTT. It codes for CASSSRQQKLFF.